These 18 T cell receptor beta chains were all obtained from the same sample, sequenced in a study of CD4 T cells in relation to SARS-CoV-2 and coronaviruses. TCRdb's copy holds only in-frame clones and misses some; the assay was immunoSEQ multiplex PCR. The sample includes 15,000 to 20,000 clones, about 70% seen only once; the top ten take 25% to 35%. Unexposed donor CD4+ T cells date from about 2011-2018, before the COVID-19 pandemic. The cells were cultured for 10 days before CD4+ T cells were isolated. The antigens for these receptors are not known. The sequenced material came from CD4+ T cells from PBMCs, cultured in vitro. The origin of the receptors is a human donor in good health.

There are a few counts of this clone. J is TRBJ2-2 and V is TRBV7-9; TRBD2 is a possible D gene (5 bases). There are 15 residues in the CDR3. CDR1 and CDR2 from the germline V gene are SEHNR and FQNEAQ (reference sequence). With 6 bases removed from V and 3 bases from J, the gap between germline ends came to 14 bases. The CDR3 DNA reads TGTGCCAGCAGGGGCAGAGAGGGAGACACCGGGGAGCTGTTTTTT. The encoded protein is CASRGREGDTGELFF.

The chain recombines TRBV23-1 with TRBJ2-1; 11 bases are shared with TRBD1. TRBV23-1 is designated an ORF whose function remains uncertain. J lost 4 bases, V lost 3 bases, and 5 bases had no gene match. The CDR3 extends over 16 amino acids. As DNA, the CDR3 is TGCGCCAGCAGTCATAAGGGACAGGGGGATTACAATGAGCAGTTCTTC. Translation: CASSHKGQGDYNEQFF.

The chain uses TRBV12-3 or TRBV12-4 and TRBJ1-1; D is uncertain. The CDR3 runs 13 residues. V was clipped by 3 bases and J by 6 bases, with 11 bases between them. The CDR3 sequence is CASSFSQASEAFF. CDR3 coding DNA: TGTGCCAGCAGTTTTTCCCAGGCCTCTGAAGCTTTCTTT.

The chain links TRBV18 to TRBJ2-3, with 9 bases aligning to TRBD1. The CDR3 runs 16 residues. J was trimmed by 2 bases and V by 2 bases; bases with no gene match: 5. CDR1 and CDR2 (germline): KGHSH, LQKENI. The chain's CDR3 is CASSPLQGATTDTQYF. In nucleotides, the CDR3 is TGTGCCAGCTCACCATTACAGGGGGCGACCACAGATACGCAGTATTTT.

V gene TRBV10-1 combines with J gene TRBJ1-1; no clear D. The germline gives CDR1 WNHNN, CDR2 SYGVQD (reference sequence). V was trimmed by 2 bases and J by 1 base, leaving 5 bases between them. The CDR3 is 13 amino acids. Here the CDR3 reads CASSENGNTEAFF. The CDR3 DNA follows: TGCGCCAGCAGTGAGAACGGGAACACTGAAGCTTTCTTT.

This rearrangement joins TRBV10-3 to TRBJ1-4; D call uncertain. Trimming cost V 0 bases and J 4 bases, with 18 bases left between them. The germline V gene encodes CDR1 ENHRY and CDR2 SYGVKD. There are 18 residues in the CDR3. The CDR3 region has the DNA TGTGCCATCAGTGAGTCTGGATCCGCGACACCCTTTAATGAAAAACTGTTTTTT. Translation: CAISESGSATPFNEKLFF.

The rearrangement links TRBV11-2 to TRBJ2-7; maybe TRBD2 (5 bases). Germline V gene lookup returns CDR1 SGHAT and CDR2 FQNNGV. Trimming shortened V by 5 bases and J by 1 base, and 12 bases separated the two germline ends. CDR3 size: 14 residues. In DNA form, the CDR3 reads TGTGCCAGCAGCCCGGACTTTGCTTCCTACGAGCAGTACTTC. It specifies CASSPDFASYEQYF.

The chain recombines TRBV4-2 with TRBJ2-2, with 11 nucleotides matching TRBD2. The J segment lost 1 base and the V segment lost 3 bases, leaving 7 bases of the junction unmatched. Germline V gene sequence: CDR1 LGHNA, CDR2 YNFKEQ. CDR3 length: 18 residues. CDR3 loop: CASSQTLGLAGNTGELFF. DNA for the CDR3: TGTGCCAGCAGCCAGACTTTAGGACTAGCGGGGAACACCGGGGAGCTGTTTTTT.

The chain uses TRBV2 and TRBJ1-4, with a weak D call TRBD1 (5 bases). Between the trimmed V and J ends, which lost 6 bases and 8 bases, there was a span of 10 bases. Germline-derived CDR1 and CDR2 are SNHLY and FYNNEI. This CDR3 is 12 amino acids long. The CDR3 reads CASREGLEKLFF. The CDR3 region has the DNA TGTGCCAGCAGAGAGGGACTAGAAAAACTGTTTTTT.

The V call is TRBV27, the J call TRBJ1-5, with D tentatively TRBD1 (5 bases). The CDR3 spans 21 residues. V lost 0 bases to trimming and J lost 0 bases, with 24 bases between them. Germline V CDR1 and CDR2: MNHEY, SMNVEV (reference sequence). CDR3 residues: CASSLSSAGGPTPNSNQPQHF. As DNA, the CDR3 is TGTGCCAGCAGTTTATCGTCCGCCGGGGGACCAACCCCGAATAGCAATCAGCCCCAGCATTTT.

This clone showed up just a few times. This sequence joins TRBV5-6 and TRBJ1-1; the D gene is possibly TRBD1 (5 bases). From germline, CDR1 is SGHDT and CDR2 YYEEEE. This CDR3 is 13 amino acids long. Trimming cost V 6 bases and J 1 base, with 10 bases left between them. The DNA for the CDR3 is TGTGCCAGCAACCCCCAGGGGAACACTGAAGCTTTCTTT. It is translated as CASNPQGNTEAFF.

The CDR3 region is CASSLLAGAYNEQFF. CDR3 sequence (DNA): TGTGCCAGCAGCTTATTAGCGGGAGCTTACAATGAGCAGTTCTTC. This rearrangement joins TRBV5-4 to TRBJ2-1, with 9 bases fitting TRBD2. V was clipped by 2 bases and J by 4 bases; unmatched bases: 4. The germline V gene has CDR1 SGHNT and CDR2 YYREEE (reference sequence). This CDR3 contains 15 residues.

V gene TRBV3-1 (or the pseudogene TRBV3-2) combines with J gene TRBJ2-1, with a weak D call TRBD2 (6 bases). CDR1 LGHDT and CDR2 YNNKEL come from the germline V gene (reference sequence). The CDR3 sequence is 13 residues long. The germline V and J ends were trimmed by 8 bases and 0 bases, with 8 bases remaining between them. As DNA, the CDR3 is TGTGCCAGCCGGGAGAGCTCCTACAATGAGCAGTTCTTC. Protein sequence: CASRESSYNEQFF.

The chain recombines TRBV6-2 or TRBV6-3 with TRBJ2-3; 12 bases are a match to TRBD2. The CDR3 totals 16 residues. The ends lost 2 bases at V and 0 bases at J; junction bases unmatched: 0. CDR1 is MNHEY and CDR2 is SVGEGT in the germline V gene. The CDR3 sequence: CASSYGLAGSTDTQYF. CDR3 DNA sequence: TGTGCCAGCAGTTACGGACTAGCGGGAAGCACAGATACGCAGTATTTT.

This clone was detected only once. The V and J genes are TRBV5-4 and TRBJ1-2; perhaps TRBD1 as D (5 bases). The CDR3 is made up of 16 amino acids. Germline V CDR1 and CDR2: SGHNT, YYREEE (reference sequence). The V end lost 4 bases, the J end lost 7 bases, and 23 bases lay between the germline ends. For the CDR3, the DNA is TGTGCCAGCAGCATACGAGGGACCGCAGTTTGGGTTGGCTACACCTTC. Its protein product is CASSIRGTAVWVGYTF.

This chain links TRBV3-1 (or the pseudogene TRBV3-2) with TRBJ2-7; D unclear. V was shortened by 1 base and J by 0 bases, with 13 bases between the two germline ends. Germline V gives CDR1 LGHDT, CDR2 YNNKEL (reference sequence). The CDR3 totals 16 residues. CDR3 sequence: CASSQVLRTSSYEQYF. The CDR3 region has the DNA TGTGCCAGCAGCCAAGTTTTACGGACCAGCTCCTACGAGCAGTACTTC.

This clone was found a few times. The DNA of the CDR3 is TGCGCCAGCAGGACAACTAACTATGGCTACACCTTC. Translation gives CASRTTNYGYTF. V usage is TRBV10-1 and J usage is TRBJ1-2; D is uncertain. This CDR3 region has 12 residues. From germline, CDR1 is WNHNN and CDR2 SYGVQD (reference sequence). V lost 6 bases and J lost 0, with 5 bases in between.

This chain links TRBV27 with TRBJ1-2; D not certain. The CDR3 length is 13 residues. Germline values: CDR1 MNHEY, CDR2 SMNVEV (reference sequence). The V gene lost 6 bases and the J gene lost 3 bases, with 11 bases spanning the gap. In DNA form, the CDR3 reads TGTGCCAGCAGGCCGGGCGCTCACTATGGCTACACCTTC. Residues: CASRPGAHYGYTF.